These T cell receptor beta chains were read from a single sample in a study of blood T cell repertoires in COVID-19. The assay was immunoSEQ multiplex PCR, and TCRdb's table has in-frame clones only and misses some. The data hold under 65,000 clones, with about 89% observed a single time. Sequencing input: peripheral blood. The source is a human donor in a cohort sampled during active COVID-19. The conserved cysteine and the conserved F or W are not part of the CDR3 here.

TRBV7-2	TRBJ2-4	ASSLLDSKNIQY
TRBV7-2	TRBJ2-5	ASSLLGGGWVTQETQY
TRBV28	TRBJ2-7	ASRYPFSGSEQY
TRBV6-6	TRBJ2-3	ASRGGVVDTQY
TRBV15	TRBJ2-3	ATSRPGPGETTDTQY
TRBV19	TRBJ2-3	ASSLAGDVGRTDTQY
TRBV19	TRBJ2-7	ATKRDSSYEQY
TRBV28	TRBJ2-5	ASSLSSGTSQETQY
TRBV19	TRBJ1-2	ASADRWYQYGYT
TRBV11-3	TRBJ1-1	ASSTNQGQYTEAF
TRBV7-6	TRBJ2-1	ASSLWATGGKYNEQF
TRBV7-9	TRBJ2-3	ASSLTAGGSDTQY
TRBV4-2	TRBJ2-7	ASSQVSGEQY
TRBV5-4	TRBJ2-3	ASSLGGRDTQY
TRBV3-1/TRBV3-2	TRBJ2-2	ASSRLGSRNTGELF
TRBV6-2/TRBV6-3	TRBJ1-2	ASSLQGAYGYT
TRBV6-2/TRBV6-3	TRBJ2-7	ASSYRSGPFIRPGETPFP
TRBV10-3	TRBJ2-7	AISESTLANLAYEQY
TRBV18	TRBJ2-1	ASSPGQGFNEQF
TRBV6-6	TRBJ1-2	ASSWTGSYGYT
TRBV19	TRBJ1-4	ASNAGQGGFELF
TRBV12-5	TRBJ1-5	ASWRGASNQPQH